Following are 5 T cell receptor beta chains from one sample sequenced in a study of T cells in Graves' hyperthyroidism and ophthalmopathy. Regions amplified from RNA transcripts were the TCR beta CDR3 regions. With the HTBI primer set, the TCR CDR3 went through a first round of RT-PCR. MiXCR, applied by TCRdb to the multiplex PCR reads, yields one record per CDR3 protein. This sample carries about 320,000 distinct CDR3 sequences, around a sixth of them seen once, and the ten largest clones take roughly 31%. The sample was blood. The receptors shown here come from a man in his thirties or forties with Graves' hyperthyroidism.

The sample holds a few counts of this clonotype. The rearrangement uses TRBV6-5 and TRBJ1-5; D might be TRBD1 (6 bases). The ends were cut back, 2 bases at V and 6 bases at J, with 11 bases in the middle. This CDR3 is built from 14 residues. Germline V lookup: CDR1 MNHEY, CDR2 SVGAGI. The CDR3 DNA follows: TGTGCCAGCAGTTACGGGGGGGCCGGTCAGCCCCAGCATTTT. Translation gives CASSYGGAGQPQHF.

Ten or more counts support this clonotype. This chain joins TRBV3-1 and TRBJ2-7, with 11 bases aligning to TRBD2. V shed 3 bases, J shed 6 bases, and the junction held 7 bases outside the gene matches. CDR3 length: 15 amino acids. Germline V lookup: CDR1 LGHDT, CDR2 YNNKEL (reference sequence). CDR3 in amino acids: CASSHIAGGPSEQYF. As DNA, the CDR3 is TGTGCCAGCAGCCATATAGCGGGAGGGCCAAGCGAGCAGTACTTC.

In this sample, this clonotype turned up many times. The gene calls are TRBV5-1 and TRBJ2-1; D may be TRBD1 (5 bases). The CDR3 is 13 residues long. Trimming left V 5 bases short and J 4 bases short, with 10 bases between. CDR1 and CDR2 (germline): SGHRS, YFSETQ. This CDR3 reads CASSPTGYNEQFF. The CDR3 region has the DNA TGCGCCAGCAGTCCAACAGGTTACAATGAGCAGTTCTTC. Full variable domain (outside the CDR3, taken from reference TRBV5-1 and TRBJ2-1): KAGVTQTPRYLIKTRGQQVTLSCSPISGHRSVSWYQQTPGQGLQFLFEYFSETQRNKGNFPGRFSGRQFSNSRSEMNVSTLELGDSALYLCASSPTGYNEQFFGPGTRLTVL.

With regard to this clonotype: This could be a read error, since a much larger clone is one nucleotide away. The rearrangement uses TRBV11-2 and TRBJ2-1; 7 bases are shared with TRBD2. The V gene end was trimmed by 1 base and the J gene end by 5 bases; junction bases not matched to a gene: 11. The CDR3 length is 17 residues. Germline V gene data show CDR1 as SGHAT and CDR2 as FQNNGV. The CDR3 nucleotides read TGTGCCAGCAGCTTAGGAGGTGGGAGGGACCCCCACAATGAGCAGTTCTTC. It encodes CASSLGGGRDPHNEQFF.

This clonotype was detected a few times. V and J are TRBV6-2 or TRBV6-3 and TRBJ2-7; TRBD2 matches 12 bases. V lost 7 bases and J lost 6; bases outside the gene matches: 10. Germline V lookup: CDR1 MNHEY, CDR2 SVGEGT. CDR3 length: 15 residues. The CDR3 DNA reads as TGTGCCAGCAAACTACTAGCGGGAGGAAGGGGCGAGCAGTACTTC. Translation gives CASKLLAGGRGEQYF.